This TCR beta chain was profiled in a study of blood T cell repertoires in COVID-19. Study background: Samples taken during acute and convalescent COVID-19 were collected in the United States, Italy and Spain. PBMCs, B-cell-depleted T cells, or T cells provided the cDNA or gDNA that made up the material.

In the original workflow: Amplification with reference gene primers provided the estimates of nucleated cell counts. Here immunoSEQ multiplex PCR was the method, and the copy in TCRdb shows in-frame clones only, minus some. The V and J calls and clone size come from that table; D and trimming were worked out from the DNA. Here the sample spans fewer than 350,000 clones, 81% being singletons. The germline V and J ends were trimmed by 2 bases and 4 bases, with 5 bases remaining between them. There are 12 residues in the CDR3. This TCR was sampled from a woman aged 55-70 years with active or convalescent COVID-19. Specimen: peripheral blood. V is TRBV12-3 or TRBV12-4 and J is TRBJ1-2, with unresolved D. The CDR3 sequence is CASSLMAYGYTF. DNA for the CDR3: TGTGCCAGCAGTTTAATGGCCTATGGCTACACCTTC.